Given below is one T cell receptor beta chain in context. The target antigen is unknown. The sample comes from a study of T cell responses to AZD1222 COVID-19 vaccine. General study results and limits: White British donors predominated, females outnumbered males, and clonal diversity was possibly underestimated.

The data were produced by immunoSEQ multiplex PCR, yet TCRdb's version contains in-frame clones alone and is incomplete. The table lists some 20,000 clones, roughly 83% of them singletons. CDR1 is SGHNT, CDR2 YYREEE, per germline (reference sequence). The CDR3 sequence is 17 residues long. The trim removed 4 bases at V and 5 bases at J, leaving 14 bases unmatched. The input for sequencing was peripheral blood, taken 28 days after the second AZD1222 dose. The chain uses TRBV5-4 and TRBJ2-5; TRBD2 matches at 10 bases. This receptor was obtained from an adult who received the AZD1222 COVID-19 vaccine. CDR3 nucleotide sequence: TGTGCCAGCAGCCCCCGGACTAGCGGCCTCGTGGGGGAGACCCAGTACTTC. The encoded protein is CASSPRTSGLVGETQYF.